This T cell receptor (beta chain) was captured in a study of CD8 T cells in ankylosing spondylitis. Study-wide findings and caveats: Seemingly distinctive of ankylosing spondylitis blood was a TCR beta motif formed by eight highly homologous variants. Significant enrichment of disease-linked clones was reported in matched ankylosing spondylitis synovial fluid.

CDR3 length equals 13 residues. Germline CDR1 reads SQVTM; CDR2 reads ANQGSEA. V was clipped by 6 bases and J by 5 bases, with 16 bases between them. TCRdb reprocessed the 5' RACE reads via MiXCR and lists one record per CDR3 protein. The sample carries some 330,000 distinct CDR3 sequences, 8% recorded once. Remarks on this clonotype: Antigen specificity is unknown.

The receptor was isolated from a male donor with ankylosing spondylitis. The sample comprised blood, either unsorted or a sorted T cell fraction (not recorded which). V usage is TRBV29-1 and J usage is TRBJ2-5, with D tentatively TRBD1 (7 bases). CDR3 nucleotide sequence: TGCAGCGTCGCCCCAGGGGGAGGCGAGACCCAGTACTTC. This gives the protein CSVAPGGGETQYF. Drawing the rest from reference TRBV29-1 and TRBJ2-5, the complete variable domain is SAVISQKPSRDICQRGTSLTIQCQVDSQVTMMFWYRQQPGQSLTLIATANQGSEATYESGFVIDKFPISRPNLTFSTLTVSNMSPEDSSIYLCSVAPGGGETQYFGPGTRLLVL.